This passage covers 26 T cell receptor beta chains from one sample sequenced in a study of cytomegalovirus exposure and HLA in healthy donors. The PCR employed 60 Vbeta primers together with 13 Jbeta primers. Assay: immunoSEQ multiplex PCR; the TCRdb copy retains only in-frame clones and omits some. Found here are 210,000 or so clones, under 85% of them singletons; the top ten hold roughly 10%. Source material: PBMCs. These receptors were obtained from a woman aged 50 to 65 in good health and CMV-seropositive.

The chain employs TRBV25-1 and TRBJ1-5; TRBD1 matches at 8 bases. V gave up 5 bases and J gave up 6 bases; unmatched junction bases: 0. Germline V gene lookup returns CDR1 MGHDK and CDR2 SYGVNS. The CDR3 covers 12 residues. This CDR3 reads CASSTGGQPQHF. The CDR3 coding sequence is TGTGCCAGCAGTACAGGGGGTCAGCCCCAGCATTTT.

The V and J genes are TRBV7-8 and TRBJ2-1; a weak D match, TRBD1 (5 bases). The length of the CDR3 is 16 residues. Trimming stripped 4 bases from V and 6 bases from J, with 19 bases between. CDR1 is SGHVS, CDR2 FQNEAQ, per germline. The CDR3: CASSSLLAGLGNEQFF. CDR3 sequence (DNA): TGTGCCAGCAGCTCCCTGTTAGCAGGGCTGGGCAATGAGCAGTTCTTC.

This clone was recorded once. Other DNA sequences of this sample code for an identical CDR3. The CDR3 DNA reads TGTGCCAGCAGTTTGGCCGGGAACTATGGCTACACCTTC. Translated: CASSLAGNYGYTF. The genes are TRBV28 and TRBJ1-2; D is unclear. The germline CDR1 and CDR2 sequences are MDHEN and SYDVKM. Trimming left V 3 bases short and J 2 bases short, with 7 bases between. This CDR3 region has 13 residues.

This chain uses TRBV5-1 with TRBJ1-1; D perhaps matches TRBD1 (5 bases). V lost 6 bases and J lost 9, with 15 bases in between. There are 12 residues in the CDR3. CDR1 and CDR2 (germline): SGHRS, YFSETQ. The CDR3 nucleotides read TGCGCCAGCACCCCCTCGGGGGGAAAAGCTTTCTTT. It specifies CASTPSGGKAFF.

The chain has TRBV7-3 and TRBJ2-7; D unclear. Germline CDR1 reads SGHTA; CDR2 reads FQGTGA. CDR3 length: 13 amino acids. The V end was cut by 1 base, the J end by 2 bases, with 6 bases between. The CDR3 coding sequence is TGTGCCAGCAGCTTAATCCAGGCCTACGAGCAGTACTTC. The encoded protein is CASSLIQAYEQYF.

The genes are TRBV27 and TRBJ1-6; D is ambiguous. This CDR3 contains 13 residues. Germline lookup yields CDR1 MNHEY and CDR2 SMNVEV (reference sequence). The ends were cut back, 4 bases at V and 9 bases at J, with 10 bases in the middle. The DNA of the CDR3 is TGTGCCAGCAGTTCGGGGAGAGGTTCACCCCTCCACTTT. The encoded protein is CASSSGRGSPLHF.

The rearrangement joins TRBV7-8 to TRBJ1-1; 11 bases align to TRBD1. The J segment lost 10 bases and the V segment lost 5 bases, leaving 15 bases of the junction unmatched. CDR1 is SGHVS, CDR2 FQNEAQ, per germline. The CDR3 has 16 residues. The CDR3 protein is CASSVRPGQGALRAFF. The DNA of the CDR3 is TGTGCCAGCAGCGTACGTCCCGGACAGGGGGCTTTGAGAGCTTTCTTT.

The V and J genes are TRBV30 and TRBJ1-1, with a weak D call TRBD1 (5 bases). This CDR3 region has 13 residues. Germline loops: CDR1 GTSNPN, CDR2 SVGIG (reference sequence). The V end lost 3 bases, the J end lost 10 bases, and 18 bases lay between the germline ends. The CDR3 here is CAWRPHPIGGAFF. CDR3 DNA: TGTGCCTGGAGGCCTCACCCTATCGGGGGAGCTTTCTTT.

The CDR3 sequence: CASSLAGGGNTEAFF. For the CDR3, the DNA is TGTGCCAGCAGTTTAGCAGGGGGAGGAAACACTGAAGCTTTCTTT. The rearrangement uses TRBV27 and TRBJ1-1; 7 nucleotides agree with TRBD1. The J segment lost 2 bases and the V segment lost 2 bases, leaving 5 bases of the junction unmatched. CDR3 length: 15 amino acids. CDR1 MNHEY and CDR2 SMNVEV come from the germline V gene (reference sequence).

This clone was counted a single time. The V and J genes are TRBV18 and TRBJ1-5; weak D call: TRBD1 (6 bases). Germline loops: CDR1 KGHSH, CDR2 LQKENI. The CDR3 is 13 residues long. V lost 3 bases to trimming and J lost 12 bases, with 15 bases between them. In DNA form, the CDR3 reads TGTGCCAGCTCACCTGGGGGGGGCCGGGGCCAGCATTTT. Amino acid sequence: CASSPGGGRGQHF.

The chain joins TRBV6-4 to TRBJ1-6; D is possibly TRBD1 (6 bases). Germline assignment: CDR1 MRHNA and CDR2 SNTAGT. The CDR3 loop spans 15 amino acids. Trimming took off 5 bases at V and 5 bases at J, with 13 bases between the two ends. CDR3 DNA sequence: TGTGCCAGCAGTTCTGCGGGGGGCGATAATTCACCCCTCCACTTT. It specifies CASSSAGGDNSPLHF.

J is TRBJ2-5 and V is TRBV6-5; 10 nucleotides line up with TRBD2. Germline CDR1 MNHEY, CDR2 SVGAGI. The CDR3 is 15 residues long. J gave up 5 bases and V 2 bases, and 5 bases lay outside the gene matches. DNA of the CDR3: TGTGCCAGCAGTTACGGACTAGCGGTAGGGGAGACCCAGTACTTC. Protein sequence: CASSYGLAVGETQYF.

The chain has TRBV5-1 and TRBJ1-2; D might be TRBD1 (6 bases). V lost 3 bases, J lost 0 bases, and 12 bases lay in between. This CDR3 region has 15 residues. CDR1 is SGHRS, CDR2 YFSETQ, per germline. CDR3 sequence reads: CASSSGGGSNYGYTF. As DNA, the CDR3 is TGCGCCAGCAGCTCGGGAGGGGGATCTAACTATGGCTACACCTTC.

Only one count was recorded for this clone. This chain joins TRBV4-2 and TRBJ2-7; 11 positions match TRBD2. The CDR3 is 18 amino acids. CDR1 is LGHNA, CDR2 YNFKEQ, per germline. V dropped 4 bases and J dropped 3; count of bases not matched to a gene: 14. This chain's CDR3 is CASSRGADRTSGFYEQYF. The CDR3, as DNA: TGTGCCAGCAGCCGGGGGGCGGACCGGACTAGCGGGTTCTACGAGCAGTACTTC.

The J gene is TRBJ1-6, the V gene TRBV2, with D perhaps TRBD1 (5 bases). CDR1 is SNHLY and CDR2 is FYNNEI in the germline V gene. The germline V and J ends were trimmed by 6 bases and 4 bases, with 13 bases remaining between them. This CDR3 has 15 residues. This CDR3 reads CASRQEFIYNSPLHF. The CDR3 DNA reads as TGTGCCAGCAGACAGGAATTCATATATAATTCACCCCTCCACTTT.

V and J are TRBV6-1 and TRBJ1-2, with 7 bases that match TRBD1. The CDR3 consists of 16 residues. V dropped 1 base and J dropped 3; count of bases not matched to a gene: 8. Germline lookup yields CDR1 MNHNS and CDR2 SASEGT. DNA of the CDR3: TGTGCCAGCAGTGAAGACAGGGGTATGATTCACTATGGCTACACCTTC. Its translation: CASSEDRGMIHYGYTF.

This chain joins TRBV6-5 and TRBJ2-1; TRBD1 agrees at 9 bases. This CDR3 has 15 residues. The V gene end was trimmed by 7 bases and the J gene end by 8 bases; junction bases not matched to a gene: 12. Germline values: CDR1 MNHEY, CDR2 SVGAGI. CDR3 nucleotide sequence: TGTGCCAGCACCAGAGCCGGGACAGGGAGCGATGAGCAGTTCTTC. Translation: CASTRAGTGSDEQFF.

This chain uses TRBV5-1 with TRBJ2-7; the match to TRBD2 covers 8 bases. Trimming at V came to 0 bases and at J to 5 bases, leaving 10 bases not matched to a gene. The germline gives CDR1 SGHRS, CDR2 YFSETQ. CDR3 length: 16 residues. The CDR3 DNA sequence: TGCGCCAGCAGCTTGGGCGCGGGACTAGGGCTCGACGAGCAGTACTTC. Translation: CASSLGAGLGLDEQYF.

The CDR3: CASSLPQGLNTEAFF. Written as DNA, the CDR3 is TGTGCCAGCAGCCTTCCACAGGGTCTGAACACTGAAGCTTTCTTT. This sequence joins TRBV7-9 and TRBJ1-1; weak D call: TRBD1 (6 bases). Germline V lookup: CDR1 SEHNR, CDR2 FQNEAQ (reference sequence). The CDR3 loop spans 15 amino acids. Between the trimmed V and J ends, which lost 5 bases and 0 bases, there was a span of 13 bases.

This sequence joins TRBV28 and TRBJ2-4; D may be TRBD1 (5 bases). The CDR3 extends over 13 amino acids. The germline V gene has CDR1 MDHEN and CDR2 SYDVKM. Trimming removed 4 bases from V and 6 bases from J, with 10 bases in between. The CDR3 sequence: CASSSGAPNIQYF. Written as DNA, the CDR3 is TGTGCCAGCAGTTCTGGGGCGCCAAACATTCAGTACTTC.

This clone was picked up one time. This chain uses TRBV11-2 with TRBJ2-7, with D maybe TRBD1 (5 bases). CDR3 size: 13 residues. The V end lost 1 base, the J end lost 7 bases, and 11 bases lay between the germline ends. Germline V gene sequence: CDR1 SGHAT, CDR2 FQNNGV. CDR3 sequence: CASSLGGYREQYF. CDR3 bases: TGTGCCAGCAGCTTAGGGGGCTATCGGGAGCAGTACTTC.

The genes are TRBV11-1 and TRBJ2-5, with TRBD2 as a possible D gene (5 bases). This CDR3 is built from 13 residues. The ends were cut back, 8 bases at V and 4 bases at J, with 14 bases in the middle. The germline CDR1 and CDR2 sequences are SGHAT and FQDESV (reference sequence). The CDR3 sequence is CASAPGIIETQYF. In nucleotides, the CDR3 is TGTGCCAGCGCACCCGGGATAATAGAGACCCAGTACTTC.

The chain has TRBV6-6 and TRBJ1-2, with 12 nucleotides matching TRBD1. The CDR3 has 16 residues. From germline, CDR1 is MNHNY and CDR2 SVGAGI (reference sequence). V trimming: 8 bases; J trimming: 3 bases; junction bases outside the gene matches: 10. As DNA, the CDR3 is TGTGCCAGCCACACCGGGACAGGGGGCGCGGACTATGGCTACACCTTC. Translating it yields CASHTGTGGADYGYTF.

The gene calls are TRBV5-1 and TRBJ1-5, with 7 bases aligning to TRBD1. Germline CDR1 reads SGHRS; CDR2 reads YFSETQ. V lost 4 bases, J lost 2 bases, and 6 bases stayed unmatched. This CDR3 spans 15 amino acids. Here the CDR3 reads CASSQTGAGNQPQHF. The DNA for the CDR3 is TGCGCCAGCAGCCAAACAGGGGCTGGCAATCAGCCCCAGCATTTT.

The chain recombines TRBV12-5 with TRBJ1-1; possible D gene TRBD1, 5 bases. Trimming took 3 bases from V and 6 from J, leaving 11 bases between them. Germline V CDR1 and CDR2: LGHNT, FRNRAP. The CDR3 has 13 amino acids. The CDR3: CASGLRGQAEAFF. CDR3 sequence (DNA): TGTGCTAGTGGTTTAAGGGGCCAGGCTGAAGCTTTCTTT.

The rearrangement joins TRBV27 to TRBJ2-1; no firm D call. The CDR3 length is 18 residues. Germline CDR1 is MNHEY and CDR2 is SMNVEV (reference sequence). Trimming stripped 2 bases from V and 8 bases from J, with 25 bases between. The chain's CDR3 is CASSLVPAYNTPRDEQFF. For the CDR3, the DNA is TGTGCCAGCAGTTTAGTCCCGGCCTACAATACCCCTCGGGATGAGCAGTTCTTC.